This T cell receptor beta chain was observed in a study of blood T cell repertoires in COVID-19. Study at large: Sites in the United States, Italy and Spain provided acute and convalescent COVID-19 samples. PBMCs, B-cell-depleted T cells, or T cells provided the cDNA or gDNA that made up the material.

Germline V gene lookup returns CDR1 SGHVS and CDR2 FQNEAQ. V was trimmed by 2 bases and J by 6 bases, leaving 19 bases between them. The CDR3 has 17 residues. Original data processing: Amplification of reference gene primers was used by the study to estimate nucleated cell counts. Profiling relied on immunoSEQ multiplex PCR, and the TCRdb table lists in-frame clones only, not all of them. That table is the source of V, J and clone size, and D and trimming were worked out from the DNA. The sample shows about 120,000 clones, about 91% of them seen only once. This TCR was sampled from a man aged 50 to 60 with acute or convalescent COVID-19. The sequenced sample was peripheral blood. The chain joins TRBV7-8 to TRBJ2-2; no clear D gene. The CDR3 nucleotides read TGTGCCAGCAGCTTATTGCGTAGCCGAGAGATGGCCGGGGAGCTGTTTTTT. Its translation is CASSLLRSREMAGELFF.